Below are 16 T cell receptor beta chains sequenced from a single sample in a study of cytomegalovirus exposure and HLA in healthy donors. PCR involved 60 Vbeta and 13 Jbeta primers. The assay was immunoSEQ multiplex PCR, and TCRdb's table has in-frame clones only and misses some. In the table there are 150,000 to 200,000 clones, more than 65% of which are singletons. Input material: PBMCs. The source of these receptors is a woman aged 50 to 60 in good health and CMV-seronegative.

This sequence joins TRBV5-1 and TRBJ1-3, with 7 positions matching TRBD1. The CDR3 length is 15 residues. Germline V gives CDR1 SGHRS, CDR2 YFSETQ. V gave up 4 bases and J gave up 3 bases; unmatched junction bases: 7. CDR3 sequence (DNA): TGCGCCAGCAGCGCAGCCGGGACAGTTGGAAACACCATATATTTT. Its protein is CASSAAGTVGNTIYF.

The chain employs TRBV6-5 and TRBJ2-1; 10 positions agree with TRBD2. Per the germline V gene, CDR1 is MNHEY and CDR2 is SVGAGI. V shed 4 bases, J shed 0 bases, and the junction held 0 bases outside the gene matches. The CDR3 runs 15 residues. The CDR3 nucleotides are TGTGCCAGCAGTTCTAGCGGGAGCTCCTACAATGAGCAGTTCTTC. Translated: CASSSSGSSYNEQFF.

The CDR3 reads CASSRGQGDYNEQFF. The CDR3 nucleotides read TGCGCCAGCAGCCGGGGACAGGGTGATTACAATGAGCAGTTCTTC. The chain has TRBV5-1 and TRBJ2-1, with 9 bases aligning to TRBD1. The germline V gene encodes CDR1 SGHRS and CDR2 YFSETQ. There are 15 residues in the CDR3. V shed 4 bases, J shed 4 bases, and the junction held 6 bases outside the gene matches.

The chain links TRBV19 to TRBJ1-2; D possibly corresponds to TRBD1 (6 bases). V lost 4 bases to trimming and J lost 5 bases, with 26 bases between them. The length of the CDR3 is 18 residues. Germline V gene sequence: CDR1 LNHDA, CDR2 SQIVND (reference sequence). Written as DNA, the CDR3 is TGTGCCAGTAGTACCCGGGCGACAGGCCTGAGGGCCGATTATGGCTACACCTTC. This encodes CASSTRATGLRADYGYTF.

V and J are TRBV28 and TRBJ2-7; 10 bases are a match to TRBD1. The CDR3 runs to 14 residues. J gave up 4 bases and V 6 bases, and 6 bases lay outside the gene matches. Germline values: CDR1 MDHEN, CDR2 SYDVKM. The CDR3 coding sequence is TGTGCCAGCAGAGAGACAGGGGGCTCTTACGAGCAGTACTTC. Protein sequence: CASRETGGSYEQYF.

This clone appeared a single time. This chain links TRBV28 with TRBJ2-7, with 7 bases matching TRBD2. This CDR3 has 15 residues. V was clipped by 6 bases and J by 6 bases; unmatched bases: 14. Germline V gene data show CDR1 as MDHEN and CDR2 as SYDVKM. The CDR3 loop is CASRHPWAGDREQYF. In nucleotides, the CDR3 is TGTGCCAGCAGACACCCATGGGCGGGAGACCGCGAGCAGTACTTC.

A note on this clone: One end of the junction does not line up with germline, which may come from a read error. As DNA, the CDR3 is TGTGCCAGCTCACCCCTCCCCGGGGGTTCCCATAACTATGGCTGCACCTTC. Its translation: CASSPLPGGSHNYGCTF. V usage is TRBV18 and J usage is TRBJ1-2, with a weak D call TRBD1 (5 bases). The CDR3 runs 17 residues. The germline V gene has CDR1 KGHSH and CDR2 LQKENI.

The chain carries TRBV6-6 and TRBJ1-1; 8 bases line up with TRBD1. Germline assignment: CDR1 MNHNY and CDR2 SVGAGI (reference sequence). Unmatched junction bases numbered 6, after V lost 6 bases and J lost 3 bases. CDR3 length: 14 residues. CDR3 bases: TGTGCCAGCAGCATCAGGGGGCCGGACACTGAAGCTTTCTTT. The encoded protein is CASSIRGPDTEAFF.

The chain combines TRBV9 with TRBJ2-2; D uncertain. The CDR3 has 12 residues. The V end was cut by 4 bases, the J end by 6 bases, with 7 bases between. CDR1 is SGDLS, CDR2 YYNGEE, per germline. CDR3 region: CASSPRAGELFF. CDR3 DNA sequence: TGTGCCAGCAGCCCCCGGGCCGGGGAGCTGTTTTTT.

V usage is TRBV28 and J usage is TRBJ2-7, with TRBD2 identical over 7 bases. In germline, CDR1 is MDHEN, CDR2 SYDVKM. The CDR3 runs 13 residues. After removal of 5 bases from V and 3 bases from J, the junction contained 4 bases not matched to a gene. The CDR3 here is CASSTGLGYEQYF. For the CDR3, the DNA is TGTGCCAGCAGTACCGGACTAGGCTACGAGCAGTACTTC.

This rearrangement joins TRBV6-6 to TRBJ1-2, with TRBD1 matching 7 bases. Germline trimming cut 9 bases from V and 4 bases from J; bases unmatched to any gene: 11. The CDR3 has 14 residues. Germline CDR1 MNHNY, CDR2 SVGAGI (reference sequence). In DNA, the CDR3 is TGTGCCAGTAGAAAACCGGGACAGTTCTATGGCTACACCTTC. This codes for CASRKPGQFYGYTF.

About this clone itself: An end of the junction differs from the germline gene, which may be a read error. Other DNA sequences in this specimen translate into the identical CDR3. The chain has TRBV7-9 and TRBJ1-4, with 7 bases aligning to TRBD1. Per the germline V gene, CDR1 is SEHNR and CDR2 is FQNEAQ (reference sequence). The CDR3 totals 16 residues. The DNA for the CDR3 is TGTGCCAGCAGCTTATATTCGACAGGGCCGGCGGAAAAGCTGTTTTTT. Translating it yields CASSLYSTGPAEKLFF.

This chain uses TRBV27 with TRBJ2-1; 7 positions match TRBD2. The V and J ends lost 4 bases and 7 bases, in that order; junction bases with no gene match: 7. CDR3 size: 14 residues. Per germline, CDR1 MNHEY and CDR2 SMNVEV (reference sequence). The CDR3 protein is CASSSSTSRNEQFF. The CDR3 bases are TGTGCCAGCAGTTCCTCGACTAGCAGGAATGAGCAGTTCTTC.

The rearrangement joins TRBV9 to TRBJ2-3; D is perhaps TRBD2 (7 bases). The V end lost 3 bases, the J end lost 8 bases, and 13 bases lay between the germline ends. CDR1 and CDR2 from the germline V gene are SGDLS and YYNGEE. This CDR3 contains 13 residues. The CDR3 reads CASSARGGGTQYF. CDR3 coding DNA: TGTGCCAGCAGCGCCCGAGGGGGGGGTACGCAGTATTTT.

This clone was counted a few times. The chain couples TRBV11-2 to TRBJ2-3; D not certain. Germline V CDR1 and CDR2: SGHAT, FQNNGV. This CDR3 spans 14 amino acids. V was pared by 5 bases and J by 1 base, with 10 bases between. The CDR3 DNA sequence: TGTGCCAGCAGCACCTCTGGCCGCACAGATACGCAGTATTTT. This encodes CASSTSGRTDTQYF.

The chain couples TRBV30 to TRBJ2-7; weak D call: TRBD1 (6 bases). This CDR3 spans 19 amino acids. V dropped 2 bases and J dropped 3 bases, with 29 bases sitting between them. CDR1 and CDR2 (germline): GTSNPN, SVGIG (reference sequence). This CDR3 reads CAWSRSRTAYGSQNYEQYF. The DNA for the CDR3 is TGTGCCTGGAGTCGCTCTAGGACAGCGTATGGAAGCCAAAACTACGAGCAGTACTTC. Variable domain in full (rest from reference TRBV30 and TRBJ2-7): SQTIHQWPATLVQPVGSPLSLECTVEGTSNPNLYWYRQAAGRGLQLLFYSVGIGQISSEVPQNLSASRPQDRQFILSSKKLLLSDSGFYLCAWSRSRTAYGSQNYEQYFGPGTRLTVT.